This entry describes one T cell receptor (beta chain). Its target is unknown. Clones were read by immunoSEQ multiplex PCR, and TCRdb kept only the in-frame ones, dropping some. The sample yields some 5,100 clones, 86% seen once. The source of the sample is a study of chemoradiotherapy in HPV16-positive cancers. Study results and caveats: Functional assays defining HPV-specific T cells used only two HPV16-positive patients. Candidate HPV-specific clones and E7-related TCR motifs grew in tumor during treatment.

Germline V gene lookup returns CDR1 MGHRA and CDR2 YSYEKL. V trimming: 3 bases; J trimming: 5 bases; junction bases outside the gene matches: 7. The CDR3 runs to 15 residues. The chain carries TRBV4-1 and TRBJ1-5; 7 bases map to TRBD1. This receptor was obtained from a human donor with HPV-associated anogenital cancer. The specimen comprised tumor tissue, sampled from a patient who underwent chemoradiotherapy. The CDR3 here is CASSQTTGPHQPQHF. The CDR3 DNA is TGCGCCAGCAGCCAGACGACAGGGCCCCATCAGCCCCAGCATTTT.